A single TCR beta chain is shown here with its context. Its antigen is still unknown. The CDR3 runs to 14 residues. Germline V gene lookup returns CDR1 SGHTA and CDR2 FQGTGA. V shed 5 bases and J 5 bases; nucleotides not matched to a gene: 5. This sample was included in a study of cytomegalovirus exposure and HLA in healthy donors. The PCR was carried out with 60 Vbeta primers and 13 Jbeta primers. Sequencing used immunoSEQ multiplex PCR; TCRdb keeps in-frame clones, though not all of them. The table for this sample gives roughly 100,000 clones. The study, taken as a whole, reports: Later analysis revealed greater clonal expansion in HLA-associated TCR beta chains than in equally common others.

This sequence joins TRBV7-3 and TRBJ2-1; TRBD2 aligns across 8 bases. The receptor's source is a man aged 45 to 65 in good health and CMV-seropositive. Specimen: PBMCs. The CDR3: CASSRSTSDNEQFF. As DNA, the CDR3 is TGTGCCAGCAGCCGCTCGACTAGCGACAATGAGCAGTTCTTC.